The clone carrying this TCR beta chain appeared a few times. Its antigen is currently unknown. The sample originates from a study of identical twins. Findings and caveats of the study: Insertion counts were lower in abundant cord blood beta clonotypes, a trend that memory repertoires did not show. For zero-insertion analyses, partial confounding could come from invariant MAIT and iNKT cells. The same donors were not followed; conclusions instead depended on cross-sectional statistical analysis.

After removal of 1 base from V and 3 bases from J, the junction contained 3 bases not matched to a gene. There are 15 residues in the CDR3. CDR1 is LGHNA and CDR2 is YNFKEQ in the germline V gene. TCRdb independently ran MiXCR on the 5' RACE reads; one entry per CDR3 protein. This sample has around 340,000 distinct CDR3 sequences; 9% to 15% occur once, and the top ten carry around 7.2%. The same data also contributed to another study, on yellow fever vaccine responses in identical twins.

This receptor was identified in a woman under 30 in good health. Sequencing was performed on CD8+ T cells sorted from blood. The rearrangement links TRBV4-2 to TRBJ2-1, with 7 bases identical to TRBD2. The CDR3 DNA reads as TGTGCCAGCAGCCAAGGCGTAGCGGGCTACAATGAGCAGTTCTTC. Translating it yields CASSQGVAGYNEQFF.